In this sample, the clone carrying this T cell receptor beta chain turned up once. The record originates from a study of blood T cell repertoires in COVID-19. Study overall: The United States, Italy and Spain supplied acute and convalescent COVID-19 samples.

The data were produced by immunoSEQ multiplex PCR, yet TCRdb's version contains in-frame clones alone and is incomplete. The table has under 200,000 clones, around three quarters seen once. The CDR3 has 12 residues. V was shortened by 6 bases and J by 5 bases, with 11 bases between the two germline ends. The V gene's germline CDR1 is KGHSH and CDR2 LQKENI. The sample comprised peripheral blood. The chain uses TRBV18 and TRBJ2-7; D is uncertain. This TCR derives from a man aged 65 to 85 with active or convalescent COVID-19. Here the CDR3 reads CASSAGFHEQYF. The CDR3 nucleotides are TGTGCCAGCTCCGCTGGCTTCCACGAGCAGTACTTC.